The present entry profiles one T cell receptor beta chain with its context. No cognate antigen has been identified for it. Germline is not matched at one junction end, which may reflect a read error. These data are taken from a study of tumor and adjacent non-tumor tissue in lung cancer (dated by TCRdb to the late 2010s). General notes on the study: By cancer type, the cohort comprised eleven to twelve adenocarcinoma patients, a couple of squamous cell carcinoma patients and 1 small cell lung cancer patient. The 15 or so patients were aged roughly 31 to 85 years, included some 10 men and 5 women, and had TNM stage I to III disease. Sequencing generated a total of 95 million to 150 million productive TCRbeta reads, averaging around 4.2 million reads per sample. The study compared bulk TCRbeta repertoires between lung tumor tissue and matched distant non-tumor lung tissue from about 14 lung cancer patients. For each patient, one tumor sample and one normal lung sample were taken, giving around 31 paired specimens that underwent TCRbeta CDR3 sequencing. On the study overall, not on this receptor specifically: Neither the sequencing platform nor unique molecular identifiers are named or mentioned anywhere in the methods. Tumor tissue showed significantly higher TCR diversity (inverse Simpson) than normal lung tissue, at around 450 vs 150 (P = 0.0075, Mann-Whitney U test). Only around 14 patients were in the cohort, and the authors stated that larger samples and more detailed clinical data are needed. The top 100 clones accounted for a significantly larger cumulative portion of the repertoire in normal lung than in tumor tissue. Because peripheral blood was not sequenced, blood TCRbeta repertoires in the lung cancer patients of the study were not examined. TCR diversity was significantly higher in younger patients, and greater tumor TCR diversity was associated with shorter overall survival and shorter disease-free survival.

Counted from cysteine to phenylalanine, this CDR3 has 15 amino acids. Just the 45-base CDR3 DNA is kept, in frame starting at base 1. Libraries came from multiplex PCR. The instrument given in TCRdb is Illumina HiSeq 2500. TCRbeta libraries were built by three rounds of nested PCR using primers (Table S4), following protocols modified from ARM-PCR. Before sequencing, PCR products of 200-500 bp were excised from the gel and purified with the QIAquick gel extraction kit. The authors' pipeline ran thus. Reads were cleaned with Trimmomatic, merged with FLASH into complete CDR3 sequences, and assigned to V(D)J germline segments with MiTCR. Clonal diversity was calculated as the inverse Simpson's index using VDJtools. Productive reads were defined as in-frame sequences without a premature stop codon. TCRdb reanalyzed the raw reads on its own, using fastp at Q25 for trimming and MiXCR for clone calling, and kept in-frame beta chains. Merged by CDR3 protein, the rows form single entries marked with the most common genes and DNA. The V and J calls here are based on TCRdb, not the publication. In this sample the table shows 65,000 to 95,000 distinct CDR3 sequences, roughly 80% of which occur a single time. The ten largest clonotypes hold 10% to 15% of the sample.

Bulk unsorted tissue served as the source for RNA extraction, and RNA quality was assessed using a NanoDrop ND-1000 and an Agilent 2100. Newly diagnosed lung cancer patients without prior chemotherapy who had been admitted for thoracic surgery in China between August and November 2014 were enrolled as donors. The study excluded patients who had received radiotherapy or chemotherapy before or who had another cancer at the same time. Surgical tissue pieces of about 1-2.1 cm3 were preserved in RNAlater solution and stored at -80 °C until use. The chain is encoded by TRBV12-3 or TRBV12-4 joined to TRBJ1-3, with no confidently assigned D gene. The specimen sequenced was lung tumor tissue. The TCR sequence derives from a woman aged 50 to 65 with non-small cell lung cancer. The nucleotide sequence is TGTGCCAACACTAAGACACATACCTCTGGAGACACCATATATTTT. This is translated as CANTKTHTSGDTIYF.